Listed below are T cell receptor beta chains from one sample, sequenced in a study of long-term antiretroviral therapy in people with HIV. Clones were sequenced by immunoSEQ multiplex PCR, and TCRdb holds only the in-frame ones, with some missing. The table lists some 28,000 clones, approximately 86% of them singletons. The sample in question was unsorted PBMCs, obtained 3 years after starting antiretroviral therapy. The source is a man aged 35 to 55 with HIV. Both conserved end residues are part of each CDR3. D genes are given only for firm matches. Size is stated for part of the rows, as once, few or many counts, or as a class when the clone is expanded.

D	size	V	J	DNA	CDR3
-	-	TRBV6-5	TRBJ2-3	TGTGCCAGCAGCCCCCGGGAAAGAGATACGCAGTATTTT	CASSPRERDTQYF
-	few	TRBV14	TRBJ1-2	TGTGCCAGCAGCTGGCGAATGAACTATGGCTACACCTTC	CASSWRMNYGYTF
TRBD1	-	TRBV27	TRBJ1-5	TGTGCCAGCAGTGGAGACCTCGACAGGGCCAGCAATCAGCCCCAGCATTTT	CASSGDLDRASNQPQHF
TRBD1	-	TRBV7-9	TRBJ2-4	TGTGCCAGCAGCTCTAGGGCCGGACAGGGCCTCAAAAACATTCAGTACTTC	CASSSRAGQGLKNIQYF
-	-	TRBV6-1	TRBJ2-7	TGTGCCAGCAGTGACCCGCGTTGGGGGTCCCACGAGCAGTACTTC	CASSDPRWGSHEQYF
-	-	TRBV11-2	TRBJ1-4	TGTGCCAGCAGCTTAGATCATCGGGCCGGCGGGGAAAAACTGTTTTTT	CASSLDHRAGGEKLFF
TRBD1	-	TRBV19	TRBJ2-7	TGTGCCAGTAGTATCGGACAGGGGAACGAGCAGTACTTC	CASSIGQGNEQYF
TRBD1	-	TRBV5-1	TRBJ1-4	TGCGCCAGCAGCCCATGGACAGGGCTTCCAACTAATGAAAAACTGTTTTTT	CASSPWTGLPTNEKLFF
TRBD2	-	TRBV27	TRBJ2-1	TGTGCCAGCAGTTTATCTTCTAGCGGCAATGAGCAGTTCTTC	CASSLSSSGNEQFF
-	-	TRBV5-6	TRBJ2-7	TGTGCCAGCAGCCTGGCGGGCTACTACGAGCAGTACTTC	CASSLAGYYEQYF
-	once	TRBV11-2	TRBJ2-7	TGTGCCAGCAGCTGGTGGGGGGAGCCTGCCTACGAGCAGTACTTC	CASSWWGEPAYEQYF
-	-	TRBV7-9	TRBJ1-5	TGTGCCAGCAGCTTAACCTCATCAAGAAACAATCAGCCCCAGCATTTT	CASSLTSSRNNQPQHF
-	-	TRBV19	TRBJ1-3	TGTGCCAGTACCATGGGGGGGAGCTCTGGAAACACCATATATTTT	CASTMGGSSGNTIYF